The 30 T cell receptor beta chains below come from one sample, sequenced in a study of cytomegalovirus exposure and HLA in healthy donors. The PCR had 60 Vbeta and 13 Jbeta primers. Sequenced by immunoSEQ multiplex PCR; TCRdb stores in-frame clones only, minus some. The data show under 200,000 clones, 82% seen once. The sequenced sample consisted of PBMCs. The receptors originated from a girl aged 10-17 years in good health and CMV-seropositive.

This chain uses TRBV5-6 with TRBJ2-7; 10 bases line up with TRBD1. This CDR3 comprises 14 residues. Germline loops: CDR1 SGHDT, CDR2 YYEEEE. J gave up 3 bases and V 3 bases, and 3 bases lay outside the gene matches. CDR3 protein: CASSSTGGYYEQYF. The CDR3 DNA follows: TGTGCCAGCAGCTCGACAGGGGGCTACTACGAGCAGTACTTC.

The DNA for the CDR3 is TGCGCCAGCAGCCCAGATCCGGGACAGTCCTACGAGCAGTACTTC. This gives the protein CASSPDPGQSYEQYF. The chain couples TRBV4-3 to TRBJ2-7; 7 bases match TRBD1. The ends lost 4 bases at V and 1 base at J; junction bases unmatched: 7. CDR1 and CDR2 from the germline V gene are LGHNA and YSLEER. The CDR3 contains 15 residues.

The chain couples TRBV7-2 to TRBJ2-7, with D possibly matching TRBD2 (6 bases). The CDR3 has 15 amino acids. Germline CDR1 and CDR2: SGHTA and FQGNSA. V lost 6 bases and J 2 bases, leaving 17 bases between the germline ends. CDR3 amino acids: CASRALGGAPYEQYF. CDR3 in DNA: TGTGCCAGCAGAGCCCTGGGCGGGGCCCCCTACGAGCAGTACTTC.

The rearrangement links TRBV7-6 to TRBJ1-5; D gene uncertain. Per the germline V gene, CDR1 is SGHVS and CDR2 is FNYEAQ. The CDR3 sequence is 13 residues long. Between the trimmed V and J ends, which lost 2 bases and 7 bases, there was a span of 9 bases. CDR3 nucleotides: TGTGCCAGCAGCTTATTCCAGGCCCAGCCCCAGCATTTT. Amino acid sequence: CASSLFQAQPQHF.

With respect to this clone: The sample holds other DNA sequences that translate to the same CDR3. The V gene is TRBV27, the J gene TRBJ2-7; TRBD2 is a possible D gene (7 bases). The CDR3 is 14 residues long. Trimming pared 0 bases from V and 3 bases from J, leaving 9 bases between. Germline assignment: CDR1 MNHEY and CDR2 SMNVEV (reference sequence). Here the CDR3 DNA reads TGTGCCAGCAGTTTATCGAGGGGGGGCTACGAGCAGTACTTC. Translation: CASSLSRGGYEQYF.

This rearrangement joins TRBV2 to TRBJ2-2, with D perhaps TRBD1 (6 bases). Germline CDR1 reads SNHLY; CDR2 reads FYNNEI. V was shortened by 5 bases and J by 6 bases, with 13 bases between the two germline ends. This CDR3 spans 14 amino acids. The CDR3 region has the DNA TGTGCCAGCAGTAGAGACCAGGGGCCCGGGGAGCTGTTTTTT. It translates to CASSRDQGPGELFF.

The rearrangement uses TRBV20-1 and TRBJ2-3, with D uncertain. V dropped 2 bases and J dropped 5 bases, with 2 bases sitting between them. Per the germline V gene, CDR1 is DFQATT and CDR2 is SNEGSKA (reference sequence). The CDR3 consists of 10 residues. The CDR3 nucleotides read TGCAGTGCTAGACTAGATACGCAGTATTTT. It codes for CSARLDTQYF.

This clone was observed a few times. The gene calls are TRBV30 and TRBJ2-1, with TRBD1 identical over 10 bases. Germline V gene sequence: CDR1 GTSNPN, CDR2 SVGIG (reference sequence). This CDR3 is 14 amino acids long. The J segment lost 9 bases and the V segment lost 2 bases, leaving 7 bases of the junction unmatched. CDR3 region: CAWSYGQGVGEQFF. The CDR3 nucleotides are TGTGCCTGGAGTTATGGACAGGGGGTAGGTGAGCAGTTCTTC.

A few counts support this clone. Germline is not matched at one junction end, which may reflect a read error. The chain couples TRBV29-1 to TRBJ2-7, with D perhaps TRBD1 (6 bases). The CDR3 has 12 residues. Germline CDR1 is SQVTM and CDR2 is ANQGSEA. In DNA, the CDR3 is TGCAGCGTAAACACAGGGTCCTCCGAGCAGTACTTC. Translation: CSVNTGSSEQYF.

The V and J genes are TRBV7-3 and TRBJ2-1; 9 bases agree with TRBD1. Per the germline V gene, CDR1 is SGHTA and CDR2 is FQGTGA. V was pared by 5 bases and J by 4 bases, with 9 bases of the junction left unmatched. The CDR3 runs to 16 residues. The CDR3 DNA reads TGTGCCAGCAGCCTACAGGGACAGGGATTTTACAATGAGCAGTTCTTC. This translates into CASSLQGQGFYNEQFF.

This clone was seen a few times. This chain uses TRBV28 with TRBJ2-1, with D tentatively TRBD2 (6 bases). CDR3 length equals 16 residues. With 6 bases removed from V and 8 bases from J, the gap between germline ends came to 23 bases. CDR1 and CDR2 (germline): MDHEN, SYDVKM. The chain's CDR3 is CASRSVGTRWGYEQFF. DNA for the CDR3: TGTGCCAGCAGATCAGTCGGGACTCGATGGGGCTATGAGCAGTTCTTC.

The rearrangement links TRBV5-4 to TRBJ2-1; TRBD2 matches 12 bases. The CDR3 spans 16 residues. The germline CDR1 and CDR2 sequences are SGHNT and YYREEE (reference sequence). V shed 5 bases, J shed 6 bases, and the junction held 9 bases outside the gene matches. CDR3 nucleotide sequence: TGTGCCAGCAGGAGAGGTCCGGGACTAGCGGGCAATGAGCAGTTCTTC. This gives the protein CASRRGPGLAGNEQFF.

The chain recombines TRBV5-6 with TRBJ2-7, with TRBD1 matching over 7 bases. J lost 0 bases, V lost 0 bases, and 9 bases had no gene match. The germline V gene encodes CDR1 SGHDT and CDR2 YYEEEE. This CDR3 is 17 amino acids long. The DNA for the CDR3 is TGTGCCAGCAGCTTGGTATCTCGGGACAGCTACTCCTACGAGCAGTACTTC. It encodes CASSLVSRDSYSYEQYF.

The J gene is TRBJ2-7, the V gene TRBV28; TRBD1 agrees at 10 bases. The junction had 4 bases not matched to a gene; V was cut back by 5 bases and J by 3 bases. Germline V gives CDR1 MDHEN, CDR2 SYDVKM. The CDR3 is 14 residues long. CDR3 nucleotides: TGTGCCAGCAGTAACCGGGACAGGGGCTACGAGCAGTACTTC. It yields the protein CASSNRDRGYEQYF.

V gene TRBV5-6 combines with J gene TRBJ1-1; D unclear. The V end lost 2 bases, the J end lost 3 bases, and 5 bases lay between the germline ends. This CDR3 comprises 12 residues. Germline V gives CDR1 SGHDT, CDR2 YYEEEE. CDR3 coding DNA: TGTGCCAGCAGCTTTGGGCACACTGAAGCTTTCTTT. This encodes CASSFGHTEAFF.

V and J are TRBV28 and TRBJ2-2, with D perhaps TRBD1 (5 bases). CDR1 is MDHEN, CDR2 SYDVKM, per germline. The V and J ends lost 1 base and 5 bases respectively, with 5 bases between them. The CDR3 is 13 residues long. CDR3 sequence reads: CASSLSGTGELFF. In DNA form, the CDR3 reads TGTGCCAGCAGTTTATCAGGGACCGGGGAGCTGTTTTTT.

The CDR3 DNA sequence: TGCGCCAGCAGCCCAGCCGGGACAGAACAAGAGACCCAGTACTTC. Translating gives CASSPAGTEQETQYF. The genes are TRBV5-1 and TRBJ2-5; 7 bases map to TRBD1. Trimming cost V 4 bases and J 2 bases; bases outside gene matches: 8. This CDR3 contains 15 residues. In germline, CDR1 is SGHRS, CDR2 YFSETQ.

This chain uses TRBV5-1 with TRBJ2-1, with D unclear. The germline gives CDR1 SGHRS, CDR2 YFSETQ. Trimming pared 0 bases from V and 0 bases from J, leaving 13 bases between. The CDR3 is 17 residues long. The CDR3 DNA follows: TGCGCCAGCAGCTTGGGTCTGAGCTCAAGCTCCTACAATGAGCAGTTCTTC. Its protein is CASSLGLSSSSYNEQFF.

This clone was seen a few times. The V and J genes are TRBV7-6 and TRBJ2-2; TRBD2 agrees at 10 bases. From germline, CDR1 is SGHVS and CDR2 FNYEAQ. The CDR3 is 17 amino acids. After removal of 5 bases from V and 7 bases from J, the junction contained 13 bases not matched to a gene. The CDR3 is CASSRQAGGPINGELFF. CDR3 bases: TGTGCCAGCAGCCGGCAAGCGGGAGGGCCCATAAACGGGGAGCTGTTTTTT.

This clone was counted once. V is TRBV5-1 and J is TRBJ2-5, with a weak D call TRBD2 (7 bases). Trimming stripped 3 bases from V and 4 bases from J, with 10 bases between. From germline, CDR1 is SGHRS and CDR2 YFSETQ. The CDR3 extends over 13 amino acids. The CDR3 sequence: CASSWGGRETQYF. Written as DNA, the CDR3 is TGCGCCAGCAGCTGGGGGGGGCGAGAGACCCAGTACTTC.

The chain combines TRBV7-5 with TRBJ2-2; TRBD2, as called in the table, went unchecked against the DNA. TRBV7-5 is labeled a pseudogene. This CDR3 has 18 residues. The DNA of the CDR3 is TGTGCCAGAAGCTTAGGGGTGGATAGCGGAGTGAACACCGGGGAGCTGTTTTTT. Protein sequence: CARSLGVDSGVNTGELFF.

CDR3 protein: CASMSYGTGKNQPQHF. CDR3 bases: TGTGCCAGCATGAGTTACGGGACAGGGAAAAATCAGCCCCAGCATTTT. The chain employs TRBV27 and TRBJ1-5; 9 nucleotides match TRBD1. CDR3 size: 16 residues. Germline lookup yields CDR1 MNHEY and CDR2 SMNVEV (reference sequence). The ends lost 7 bases at V and 4 bases at J; junction bases unmatched: 11.

J is TRBJ2-6 and V is TRBV9, with D hard to call. Trimming took off 3 bases at V and 0 bases at J, with 10 bases between the two ends. The germline V gene encodes CDR1 SGDLS and CDR2 YYNGEE. The CDR3 has 16 residues. DNA for the CDR3: TGTGCCAGCAGCGCAGAAACCCTCTCTGGGGCCAACGTCCTGACTTTC. This codes for CASSAETLSGANVLTF.

The chain combines TRBV28 with TRBJ1-5; TRBD1 aligns across 11 bases. V dropped 6 bases and J dropped 2; count of bases not matched to a gene: 18. Germline lookup yields CDR1 MDHEN and CDR2 SYDVKM. This CDR3 region has 20 residues. CDR3 sequence reads: CASRTPWTGGDLRRNQPQHF. CDR3 coding DNA: TGTGCCAGCAGGACTCCGTGGACAGGGGGCGATTTAAGACGCAATCAGCCCCAGCATTTT.

This sequence joins TRBV7-9 and TRBJ1-1; TRBD1 agrees at 10 bases. V was clipped by 5 bases and J by 4 bases; unmatched bases: 7. There are 15 residues in the CDR3. From germline, CDR1 is SEHNR and CDR2 FQNEAQ (reference sequence). The CDR3 DNA reads as TGTGCCAGCAGCCCCCCGGGACAGGGGAGCACTGAAGCTTTCTTT. Amino acid sequence: CASSPPGQGSTEAFF.

This chain connects TRBV7-2 to TRBJ1-5, with 8 nucleotides matching TRBD1. The CDR3 totals 16 residues. Trimming cost V 5 bases and J 2 bases; bases outside gene matches: 8. The germline gives CDR1 SGHTA, CDR2 FQGNSA. CDR3 in amino acids: CASSRPDRGRNQPQHF. CDR3 DNA sequence: TGTGCCAGCAGCCGTCCCGACAGGGGTCGCAATCAGCCCCAGCATTTT.

The chain couples TRBV6-5 to TRBJ1-5; TRBD1 matches 7 bases. Germline values: CDR1 MNHEY, CDR2 SVGAGI. V shed 7 bases, J shed 3 bases, and the junction held 9 bases outside the gene matches. The CDR3 totals 15 residues. The CDR3 coding sequence is TGTGCCAGCAAGAGGGACAGTCGCTTCAATCAGCCCCAGCATTTT. Translation gives CASKRDSRFNQPQHF.

The chain employs TRBV6-5 and TRBJ1-2; 10 bases agree with TRBD1. V lost 5 bases, J lost 8 bases, and 2 bases stayed unmatched. Germline V lookup: CDR1 MNHEY, CDR2 SVGAGI. This CDR3 has 12 amino acids. The CDR3 region is CASSGTGDGYTF. The CDR3 DNA sequence: TGTGCCAGCAGTGGGACAGGGGACGGCTACACCTTC.

This clone was recorded many times. The CDR3 DNA follows: TGTGCCAGCAGCACCTATAGCGGGAGGCTCAACGAGCAGTACTTC. This gives the protein CASSTYSGRLNEQYF. The chain has TRBV11-2 and TRBJ2-7; 10 bases match TRBD2. The V gene end was trimmed by 5 bases and the J gene end by 5 bases; junction bases not matched to a gene: 9. The CDR3 has 15 amino acids. Germline CDR1 reads SGHAT; CDR2 reads FQNNGV.

The chain uses TRBV2 and TRBJ1-1; D remains ambiguous. CDR3 length: 12 amino acids. Per the germline V gene, CDR1 is SNHLY and CDR2 is FYNNEI. Trimming shortened V by 4 bases and J by 5 bases, and 8 bases separated the two germline ends. DNA of the CDR3: TGTGCCAGCAGTGGGCCGGAGACTGAAGCTTTCTTT. Protein: CASSGPETEAFF.